The source of this TCR beta chain is a study of CD8 T cells in ankylosing spondylitis. Findings and caveats of the study: Seemingly characteristic of ankylosing spondylitis blood was a TCR beta motif consisting of about 8 highly homologous variants.

This clonotype was seen at least ten times. Its antigen is as yet unknown. V was shortened by 0 bases and J by 4 bases, with 12 bases between the two germline ends. Germline CDR1 is LGHNA and CDR2 is YSLEER. This CDR3 contains 15 residues. MiXCR, applied by TCRdb to the 5' RACE reads, yields one record per CDR3 protein. The data show 200,000 to 250,000 distinct CDR3 sequences, with 6% to 8% seen just once and around 14% held by the top ten. V is TRBV4-3 and J is TRBJ1-1; D gene ambiguous. This receptor was identified in a male donor with ankylosing spondylitis. The sample was blood, either unsorted or a sorted T cell fraction (not recorded which). This chain's CDR3 is CASSQDTAWGTEAFF. Here the CDR3 DNA reads TGCGCCAGCAGCCAAGATACAGCATGGGGCACTGAAGCTTTCTTT.